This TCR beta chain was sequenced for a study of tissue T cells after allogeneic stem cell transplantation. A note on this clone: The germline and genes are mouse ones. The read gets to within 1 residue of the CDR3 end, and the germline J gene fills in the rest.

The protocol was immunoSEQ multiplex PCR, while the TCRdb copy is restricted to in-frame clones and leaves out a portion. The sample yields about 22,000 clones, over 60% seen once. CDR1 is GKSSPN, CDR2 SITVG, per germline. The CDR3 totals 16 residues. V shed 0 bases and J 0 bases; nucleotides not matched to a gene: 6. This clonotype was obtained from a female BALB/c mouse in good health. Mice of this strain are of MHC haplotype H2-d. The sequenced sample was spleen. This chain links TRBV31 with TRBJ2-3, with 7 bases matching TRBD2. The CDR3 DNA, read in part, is TGTGCCTGGAGTCTAGACTGGGTTTCTAGTGCAGAAACGCTGTAT. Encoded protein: CAWSLDWVSSAETLY. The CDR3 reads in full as CAWSLDWVSSAETLYF.